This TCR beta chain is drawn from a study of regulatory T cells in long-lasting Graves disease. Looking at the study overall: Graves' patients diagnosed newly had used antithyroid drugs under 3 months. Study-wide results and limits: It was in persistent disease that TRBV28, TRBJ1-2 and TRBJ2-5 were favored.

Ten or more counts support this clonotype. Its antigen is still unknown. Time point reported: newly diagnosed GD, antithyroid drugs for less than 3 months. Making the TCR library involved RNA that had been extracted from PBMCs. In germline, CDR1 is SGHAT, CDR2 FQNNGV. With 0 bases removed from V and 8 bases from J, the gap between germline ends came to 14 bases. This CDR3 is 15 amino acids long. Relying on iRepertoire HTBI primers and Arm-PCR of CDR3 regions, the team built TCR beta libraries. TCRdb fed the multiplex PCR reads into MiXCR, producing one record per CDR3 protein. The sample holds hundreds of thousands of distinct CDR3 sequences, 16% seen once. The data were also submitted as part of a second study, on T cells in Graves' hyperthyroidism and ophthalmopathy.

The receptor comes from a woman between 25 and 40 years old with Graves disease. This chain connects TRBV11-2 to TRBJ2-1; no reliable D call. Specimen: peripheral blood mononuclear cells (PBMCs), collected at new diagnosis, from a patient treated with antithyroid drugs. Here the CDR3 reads CASSLDARFGDEQFF. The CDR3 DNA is TGTGCCAGCAGCTTAGATGCCAGGTTTGGGGATGAGCAGTTCTTC.